This T cell receptor (beta chain) comes out of a study of CD8+CD57+ T cells in acquired aplastic anemia. Across the whole study: The average for DNA from sorted CD4+ and CD8+ cells was around 3.4 ug. Study-wide results and limits: Patients were compared with controls for CD8+ Simpson's diversity, and no significant difference emerged. Patients and controls were found to share fewer than 35 CD8+ CDR3 sequences.

It was genomic DNA that served as the template for profiling TCR beta VDJ and CDR3. One entry per CDR3 protein, called by TCRdb with MiXCR from the reads. The table has about 420,000 distinct CDR3 sequences, just under 70% seen once. As for this clonotype: Antigen specificity is unknown.

V lost 5 bases, J lost 11 bases, and 17 bases lay in between. The CDR3 is 12 amino acids. Germline V CDR1 and CDR2: DFQATT, SNEGSKA (reference sequence). The sample consisted of sorted CD4+, CD8+, or CD8+CD57+ T cells (not recorded which) from PBMCs. V and J are TRBV20-1 and TRBJ2-3, with D tentatively TRBD2 (5 bases). This receptor was identified in a human donor in good health, serving as a control. In DNA form, the CDR3 reads TGCAGTGCTGTGGAGGCCACTGGAGAGCAGTATTTT. It specifies CSAVEATGEQYF.